This TCR beta chain was recorded in a study of blood T cell repertoires in COVID-19. Study information: Specimens from acute and convalescent COVID-19 originated in the United States, Italy and Spain.

This clone was picked up a small number of times. CDR3 size: 15 residues. V was clipped by 0 bases and J by 3 bases, with 11 bases between them. Germline V gene sequence: CDR1 MNHEY, CDR2 SMNVEV (reference sequence). TCRdb's table, derived via immunoSEQ multiplex PCR, lists solely in-frame clones and lacks some. The top ten hold roughly 3.4% of the sample, which has about 160,000 clones, 75% to 90% seen once. The sequencing input was PBMCs or T cells enriched from blood (not recorded which). The source of this sequence is a woman aged 55-69 years who had recovered from COVID-19. The chain recombines TRBV27 with TRBJ1-2; possibly TRBD1 for D (6 bases). The CDR3 nucleotides read TGTGCCAGCAGTTTATCTAGGTACAGGGACTATGGCTACACCTTC. This sequence encodes CASSLSRYRDYGYTF.